This TCR beta chain appears in the sequencing data of a study of T cells in Graves' hyperthyroidism and ophthalmopathy. Regarding the study as a whole: The model anticipated ophthalmopathy a median approximately 6.6 months pre-onset.

This clonotype has ten or more counts. The antigen remains undetermined. The study defined stable Graves' hyperthyroidism as no ophthalmopathy progression within 18 months. It was 10 ml of fresh peripheral blood that supplied the PBMCs. CDR3 size: 15 residues. CDR1 is KGHSH and CDR2 is LQKENI in the germline V gene. Trimming removed 1 base from V and 0 bases from J, with 9 bases in between. TCR beta CDR3 region amplification was performed from RNA transcripts. With the HTBI primer set, the TCR CDR3 went through a first round of RT-PCR. One entry per CDR3 protein results from TCRdb running MiXCR on the multiplex PCR reads. The table has roughly 380,000 distinct CDR3 sequences, about 14% seen once.

Source material: blood. The clonotype comes from a woman aged 60 to 75 with Graves' hyperthyroidism. The rearrangement uses TRBV18 and TRBJ1-1; weak D call: TRBD1 (5 bases). For the CDR3, the DNA is TGTGCCAGCTCACCACAGTCAGGGATGAACACTGAAGCTTTCTTT. Its protein is CASSPQSGMNTEAFF.